Listed here is a single TCR beta chain. Its antigen is unknown. Germline lookup yields CDR1 MNHEY and CDR2 SVGAGI. This CDR3 comprises 13 residues. V was shortened by 4 bases and J by 8 bases, with 14 bases between the two germline ends. This entry belongs to a study of T cell responses to AZD1222 COVID-19 vaccine. Points from the study as a whole: Spike-specific TCR breadth rose after two AZD1222 doses, and depth rose as well. The sample set comprised mostly white British donors with more females, and clonal diversity was possibly underestimated. There were repertoire samples only from the period after the peak T cell response. Unmutated variant regions are reportedly the target of nearly half of TCRs that are spike-specific.

Libraries were prepared by immunoSEQ multiplex PCR; TCRdb keeps only in-frame clonotypes and omits some of them. Here the sample spans 120,000 to 150,000 clones, roughly 92% being singletons. The V call is TRBV6-5, the J call TRBJ1-2; the D is unclear. The sample here was peripheral blood, taken 28 days after the second AZD1222 dose. The TCR comes from an adult who received the AZD1222 COVID-19 vaccine. CDR3 sequence (DNA): TGTGCCAGCAGTTGGCGTAACTATGAGGGCTACACCTTC. Translated, it gives CASSWRNYEGYTF.